The source of this T cell receptor (beta chain) is a study of blood T cell repertoires in COVID-19 (dated by TCRdb to about 2020). About the full investigation: Samples covering the acute and convalescent phases of COVID-19 were provided by collaborators in the United States, Italy and Spain. Sample metadata almost always included a de-identified subject ID, COVID-19 status, age in years and sex. The repertoires were made available in a free public database intended to serve as a resource for research on the immune response to SARS-CoV-2. The prospective study material was composed of cDNA or gDNA derived from T cells, B-cell-depleted T cells, or PBMCs. Deeply sampled blood TCRbeta repertoires from subjects exposed to, actively infected with, or recovered from COVID-19 were included in the dataset. Samples were obtained from the ongoing ImmuneRACE study (first 160 participants) and from about 1,300 subjects provided by 6 global collaborators. Where HLA class I and class II types were available, the types were taken from metadata supplied by the sample provider, not from assay-based typing. The investigation overall reported the following: Clinical and demographic metadata were provided uncurated, with the amount varying by source and participant.

The immunoSEQ Assay, a bias-controlled multiplex PCR, was used to amplify TCRbeta CDR3 regions from genomic DNA. The source study handled its data this way. The number of nucleated cells in each sample was estimated from the amplification of reference gene primers within the assay. To quantify the absolute abundance of each unique TCRbeta CDR3 rearrangement, sequence reads were collapsed and filtered. Productive Simpson clonality was computed per sample as the square root of Simpson's diversity index over productive rearrangements. TCRdb carries this immuneACCESS record with in-frame sequences only. Its versions omit some clonotypes, under half of them owing to an unresolved V gene in the studies checked, with the rest unexplained. V, J and clone size are taken as reported in that table, and D and trimming were inferred from the DNA itself. The sample table contains a few hundred thousand clones; only one count was recorded for more than 65% of them. 1.1% of the sample lies in the top ten.

Each collaborating institution followed its own protocols to collect whole blood in K2EDTA tubes. For TCRbeta analysis, collaborators shipped samples as frozen whole blood, isolated PBMCs, or DNA extracted from either of those sample types. Only one count was recorded for this clone. Its specific antigen is unknown. Base-call qualities are not available, and no considerably larger clone is one nucleotide away. The V end gives up 4 bases and the J end 6 bases, leaving 1 base in the junction not matched to a gene. The cysteine opens and the phenylalanine closes a CDR3 of 14 amino acids. Only the CDR3 portion is preserved as DNA: 42 bases, with reading frame beginning at the first base. The CDR1 and CDR2 encoded by the germline V gene are ENHRY and SYGVKD.

This receptor was obtained from a human donor with acute or convalescent COVID-19. The donor label of this sample is uncertain. The sequence is built from TRBV10-3 and TRBJ2-1, with 12 central nucleotides matching TRBD2. Sequenced input: peripheral blood. The DNA sequence reads TGTGCCATCAGTGGACTAGCGGGAGCCAATGAGCAGTTCTTC. Its translation is CAISGLAGANEQFF.